This T cell receptor beta chain was observed in a study of T cells expressing NK-cell markers. Overall study: There were seven HCMV-seropositive donors and one seronegative donor among the eight sequenced.

TCRdb reprocessed the 5' RACE reads and keeps a single row for each CDR3 protein, giving no DNA. The sample table includes some 440,000 distinct CDR3 sequences. On this clonotype itself: Its antigen is not known.

General observations from the study: The leading position in the CD3+CD56-NKG2C+ fraction of a handful of donors also went to these clonotypes. Unclear, still, was the HCMV specificity of the expanded NKG2C+ T cell clones.

There are 16 residues in the CDR3. Looked up from germline, CDR1 is LNHDA and CDR2 is SQIVND (reference sequence). Specimen: blood T cells: a sorted CD56 or NKG2C T cell subset, CD4+ or CD8+ T cells, or bulk PBMC T cells (not recorded which). The sequence derives from a woman between 50 and 59 years old in good health. This chain links TRBV19 with TRBJ2-7; TCRdb lists TRBD1, though no DNA is available to test this call. The CDR3 sequence: CASSGAGTGVLYEQYF.